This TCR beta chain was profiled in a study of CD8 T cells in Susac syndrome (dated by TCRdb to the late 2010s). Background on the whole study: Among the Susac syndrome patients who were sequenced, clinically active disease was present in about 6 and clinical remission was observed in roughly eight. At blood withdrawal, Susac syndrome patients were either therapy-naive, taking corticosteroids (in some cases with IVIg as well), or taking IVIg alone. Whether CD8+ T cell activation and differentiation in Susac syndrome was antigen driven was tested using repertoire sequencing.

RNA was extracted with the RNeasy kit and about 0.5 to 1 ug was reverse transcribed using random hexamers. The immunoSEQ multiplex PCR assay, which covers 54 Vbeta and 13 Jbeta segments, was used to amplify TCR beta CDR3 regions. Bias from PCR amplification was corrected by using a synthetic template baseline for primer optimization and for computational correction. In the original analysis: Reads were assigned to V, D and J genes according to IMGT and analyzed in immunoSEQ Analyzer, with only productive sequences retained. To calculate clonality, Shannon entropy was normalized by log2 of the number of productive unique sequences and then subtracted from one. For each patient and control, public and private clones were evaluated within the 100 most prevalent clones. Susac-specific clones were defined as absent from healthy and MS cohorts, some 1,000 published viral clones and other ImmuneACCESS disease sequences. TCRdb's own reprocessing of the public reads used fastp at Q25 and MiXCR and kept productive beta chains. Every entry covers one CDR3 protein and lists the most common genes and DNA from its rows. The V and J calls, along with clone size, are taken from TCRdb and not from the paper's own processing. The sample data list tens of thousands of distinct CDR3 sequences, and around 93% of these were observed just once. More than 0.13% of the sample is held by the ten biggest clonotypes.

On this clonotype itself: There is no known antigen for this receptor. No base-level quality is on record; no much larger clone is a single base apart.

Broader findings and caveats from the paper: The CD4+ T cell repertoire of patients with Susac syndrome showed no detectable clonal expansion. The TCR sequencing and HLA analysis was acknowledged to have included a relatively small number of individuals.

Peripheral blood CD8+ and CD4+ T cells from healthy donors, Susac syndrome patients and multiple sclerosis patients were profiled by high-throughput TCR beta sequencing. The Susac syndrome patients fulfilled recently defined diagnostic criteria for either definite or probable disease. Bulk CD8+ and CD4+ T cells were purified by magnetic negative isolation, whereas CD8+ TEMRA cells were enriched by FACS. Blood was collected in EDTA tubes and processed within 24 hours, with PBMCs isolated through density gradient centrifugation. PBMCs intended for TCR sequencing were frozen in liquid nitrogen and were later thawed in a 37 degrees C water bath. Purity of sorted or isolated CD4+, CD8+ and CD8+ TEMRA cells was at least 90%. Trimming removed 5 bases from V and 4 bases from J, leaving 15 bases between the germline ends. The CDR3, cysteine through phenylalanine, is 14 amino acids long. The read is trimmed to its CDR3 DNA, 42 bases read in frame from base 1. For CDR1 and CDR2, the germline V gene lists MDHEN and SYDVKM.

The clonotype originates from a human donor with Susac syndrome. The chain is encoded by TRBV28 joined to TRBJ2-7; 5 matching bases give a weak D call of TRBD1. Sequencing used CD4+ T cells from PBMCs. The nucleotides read TGTGCCAGCAGTCCCACAGGCTTCCGTTACGAGCAGTACTTC. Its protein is CASSPTGFRYEQYF.